A single sample gave rise to the 32 T cell receptor beta chains below, sequenced in a study of blood T cell repertoires in COVID-19. Clones were read by immunoSEQ multiplex PCR, and TCRdb kept only the in-frame ones, dropping some. The sample lists 85,000 to 130,000 clones; roughly 90% were seen once. The sequenced sample was peripheral blood. Every receptor here comes from a human donor in a cohort sampled during active COVID-19.

The chain has TRBV29-1 and TRBJ2-7; 9 nucleotides line up with TRBD2. Germline V lookup: CDR1 SQVTM, CDR2 ANQGSEA. CDR3 length: 13 residues. Germline trimming cut 6 bases from V and 3 bases from J; bases unmatched to any gene: 6. The CDR3 here is CSVASGARYEQYF. The CDR3 bases are TGCAGCGTAGCTAGCGGGGCGCGCTACGAGCAGTACTTC.

The V and J genes are TRBV19 and TRBJ2-1; perhaps TRBD2 as D (5 bases). Germline CDR1 reads LNHDA; CDR2 reads SQIVND (reference sequence). This CDR3 spans 13 amino acids. With 10 bases removed from V and 7 bases from J, the gap between germline ends came to 17 bases. The CDR3 protein is CATDISGGNEQFF. As DNA, the CDR3 is TGTGCCACTGACATCAGCGGTGGGAATGAGCAGTTCTTC.

The chain joins TRBV6-6 to TRBJ2-6; TRBD1 aligns across 8 bases. Germline V lookup: CDR1 MNHNY, CDR2 SVGAGI (reference sequence). The V segment lost 8 bases and the J segment 3 bases; nucleotides outside the gene matches: 9. This CDR3 contains 16 residues. This CDR3 reads CASGPQGAFGANVLTF. In nucleotides, the CDR3 is TGTGCCAGCGGGCCTCAGGGGGCTTTTGGGGCCAACGTCCTGACTTTC.

The chain is built from TRBV6-4 and TRBJ2-3, with 7 nucleotides matching TRBD2. Germline CDR1 reads MRHNA; CDR2 reads SNTAGT. After removal of 3 bases from V and 6 bases from J, the junction contained 9 bases not matched to a gene. The CDR3 sequence is 15 residues long. CDR3 loop: CASSEVGQGGDTQYF. CDR3 DNA sequence: TGTGCCAGCAGTGAAGTTGGCCAGGGAGGGGATACGCAGTATTTT.

The CDR3 DNA reads TGTGCCAGCAGTCCCCAGGGTGTACTGGACTACGAGCAGTACTTC. Its protein product is CASSPQGVLDYEQYF. This chain uses TRBV28 with TRBJ2-7; D perhaps matches TRBD1 (5 bases). Germline CDR1 is MDHEN and CDR2 is SYDVKM. CDR3 length: 15 residues. V lost 5 bases to trimming and J lost 3 bases, with 17 bases between them. Using reference TRBV28 and TRBJ2-7 for the parts outside the CDR3, the full variable domain is DVKVTQSSRYLVKRTGEKVFLECVQDMDHENMFWYRQDPGLGLRLIYFSYDVKMKEKGDIPEGYSVSREKKERFSLILESASTNQTSMYLCASSPQGVLDYEQYFGPGTRLTVT.

The chain links TRBV11-2 to TRBJ2-4, with 8 bases fitting TRBD1. CDR1 is SGHAT and CDR2 is FQNNGV in the germline V gene. The CDR3 is made up of 18 amino acids. The V and J ends lost 5 bases and 5 bases, in that order; junction bases with no gene match: 17. CDR3 nucleotide sequence: TGTGCCAGCAGCACCCGAGGGACAGGCCCCCGAGAACAAAACATTCAGTACTTC. Translated, it gives CASSTRGTGPREQNIQYF.

The chain has TRBV24-1 and TRBJ1-2, with no clear D. Looked up from germline, CDR1 is KGHDR and CDR2 is SFDVKD. This CDR3 is built from 14 residues. V was shortened by 4 bases and J by 1 base, with 9 bases between the two germline ends. The CDR3 sequence: CATSDTNYNYGYTF. In DNA form, the CDR3 reads TGTGCCACCAGTGACACCAACTATAACTATGGCTACACCTTC.

This chain connects TRBV5-4 to TRBJ2-1, with TRBD2 matching 13 bases. Trimming cost V 4 bases and J 4 bases; bases outside gene matches: 2. The CDR3 is 15 amino acids. The germline gives CDR1 SGHNT, CDR2 YYREEE (reference sequence). CDR3 region: CASSPGLAGYNEQFF. In DNA form, the CDR3 reads TGTGCCAGCAGCCCGGGACTAGCGGGGTACAATGAGCAGTTCTTC.

The chain links TRBV30 to TRBJ1-1; unclear D gene. Trimming stripped 3 bases from V and 1 base from J, with 15 bases between. This CDR3 is 15 amino acids long. The germline V gene has CDR1 GTSNPN and CDR2 SVGIG (reference sequence). CDR3 coding DNA: TGTGCCTGGAGCGATCAGTTACAGAGGAACACTGAAGCTTTCTTT. Protein product: CAWSDQLQRNTEAFF.

This clone has only a few counts. The chain employs TRBV4-2 and TRBJ2-7, with TRBD1 identical over 12 bases. The junction had 8 bases not matched to a gene; V was cut back by 4 bases and J by 7 bases. The CDR3 is made up of 15 amino acids. Germline CDR1 and CDR2: LGHNA and YNFKEQ. DNA for the CDR3: TGTGCCAGCAGCCTCCGGGACAGGGGGCTTGGTGAGCAGTACTTC. Protein sequence: CASSLRDRGLGEQYF.

This sequence joins TRBV25-1 and TRBJ1-2; 7 positions agree with TRBD1. CDR1 MGHDK and CDR2 SYGVNS come from the germline V gene. The CDR3 is made up of 14 amino acids. Unmatched junction bases numbered 2, after V lost 4 bases and J lost 0 bases. The CDR3 region has the DNA TGTGCCAGCAGTGGGGGACAGACTAACTATGGCTACACCTTC. This encodes CASSGGQTNYGYTF.

The V and J genes are TRBV9 and TRBJ1-2; D perhaps matches TRBD1 (5 bases). Germline CDR1 is SGDLS and CDR2 is YYNGEE. There are 15 residues in the CDR3. Trimming pared 0 bases from V and 7 bases from J, leaving 16 bases between. CDR3 coding DNA: TGTGCCAGCAGCGTAGCGGACGGACCCGGGGGTGGCTACACCTTC. The encoded protein is CASSVADGPGGGYTF.

The V and J genes are TRBV7-8 and TRBJ2-7; tentatively, D is TRBD1 (6 bases). V was cut by 4 bases and J by 7 bases, with 14 bases left in between. From germline, CDR1 is SGHVS and CDR2 FQNEAQ. CDR3 size: 13 residues. The CDR3 region is CASSYPGVREQYF. CDR3 bases: TGTGCCAGCAGCTATCCAGGGGTTCGAGAGCAGTACTTC. Together with reference TRBV7-8 and TRBJ2-7, the CDR3 gives the full variable domain: GAGVSQSPRYKVAKRGQDVALRCDPISGHVSLFWYQQALGQGPEFLTYFQNEAQLDKSGLPSDRFFAERPEGSVSTLKIQRTQQEDSAVYLCASSYPGVREQYFGPGTRLTVT.

This clone was seen once. This chain links TRBV28 with TRBJ2-4; weak D call: TRBD2 (7 bases). Germline CDR1 MDHEN, CDR2 SYDVKM. The CDR3 runs to 14 residues. V lost 6 bases and J 6 bases, leaving 15 bases between the germline ends. The CDR3 nucleotides read TGTGCCAGCAGACCACAGGGACTATTAAACATTCAGTACTTC. Encoded protein: CASRPQGLLNIQYF.

The chain uses TRBV6-5 and TRBJ2-7; D perhaps matches TRBD2 (6 bases). The length of the CDR3 is 13 residues. Trimming took off 6 bases at V and 7 bases at J, with 16 bases between the two ends. Per the germline V gene, CDR1 is MNHEY and CDR2 is SVGAGI. For the CDR3, the DNA is TGTGCCAGCAGGTCTTGGAGGGAGCGGGAGCAGTACTTC. This codes for CASRSWREREQYF.

The chain recombines TRBV28 with TRBJ2-7, with D possibly being TRBD1 (6 bases). The germline V gene has CDR1 MDHEN and CDR2 SYDVKM. This CDR3 contains 14 residues. V was pared by 6 bases and J by 3 bases, with 15 bases between. The CDR3 DNA sequence: TGTGCCAGCAGCTCAGGGGAGCACTACTACGAGCAGTACTTC. Protein: CASSSGEHYYEQYF.

The genes are TRBV15 and TRBJ2-5, with a tentative D call TRBD1 (6 bases). The CDR3 spans 14 residues. CDR1 and CDR2 (germline): LNHNV, YYDKDF (reference sequence). V was shortened by 8 bases and J by 5 bases, with 18 bases between the two germline ends. The CDR3 DNA reads as TGTGCCACCGCTCCTTTGACAGGTTGGGAGACCCAGTACTTC. This translates into CATAPLTGWETQYF.

The J gene is TRBJ2-5, the V gene TRBV30; D gene uncertain. Deletions cut 0 bases from V and 2 bases from J, with 10 bases between. In germline, CDR1 is GTSNPN, CDR2 SVGIG (reference sequence). This CDR3 is 14 amino acids long. CDR3: CAWSVLRRQETQYF. CDR3 DNA: TGTGCCTGGAGTGTACTTCGGAGACAAGAGACCCAGTACTTC.

J is TRBJ2-1 and V is TRBV13; 10 nucleotides agree with TRBD2. The ends lost 5 bases at V and 9 bases at J; junction bases unmatched: 7. This CDR3 region has 14 residues. Germline-derived CDR1 and CDR2 are PRHDT and FYEKMQ (reference sequence). DNA of the CDR3: TGTGCCAGCAGCGGTAGCGGGAGGCCCTCTGAGCAGTTCTTC. This sequence encodes CASSGSGRPSEQFF.

The CDR3: CASSWTSAPYNEQFF. The CDR3 coding sequence is TGTGCCAGCAGCTGGACTAGCGCGCCCTACAATGAGCAGTTCTTC. This rearrangement joins TRBV7-2 to TRBJ2-1; 9 bases map to TRBD2. Germline V CDR1 and CDR2: SGHTA, FQGNSA. V lost 4 bases, J lost 2 bases, and 3 bases stayed unmatched. The CDR3 has 15 residues.

V gene TRBV6-2 or TRBV6-3 combines with J gene TRBJ1-6, with 9 bases matching TRBD1. Trimming cost V 3 bases and J 0 bases; bases outside gene matches: 6. The CDR3 contains 18 residues. The germline CDR1 and CDR2 sequences are MNHEY and SVGEGT. The CDR3 here is CASSYPGTGSSYNSPLHF. CDR3 sequence (DNA): TGTGCCAGCAGTTATCCCGGGACAGGGAGCTCCTATAATTCACCCCTCCACTTT.

This chain joins TRBV4-1 and TRBJ1-4, with TRBD1 identical over 8 bases. Germline V gene lookup returns CDR1 MGHRA and CDR2 YSYEKL. The CDR3 totals 14 residues. The V and J ends lost 4 bases and 8 bases, in that order; junction bases with no gene match: 6. The CDR3 DNA sequence: TGCGCCAGCAGCCCCCAGGGGGCGCGGGAAAAACTGTTTTTT. Translated: CASSPQGAREKLFF.

Only one count was recorded for this clone. The V gene is TRBV7-8, the J gene TRBJ2-7; D ambiguous. V shed 2 bases and J shed 2 bases, with 4 bases lying between them. CDR1 SGHVS and CDR2 FQNEAQ come from the germline V gene. This CDR3 spans 12 amino acids. CDR3 DNA: TGTGCCAGCAGCTTACTAACCTACGAGCAGTACTTC. Translated: CASSLLTYEQYF.

This clone has only a few counts. The V call is TRBV7-9, the J call TRBJ1-3; D is unresolved. This CDR3 has 15 amino acids. The V end lost 1 base, the J end lost 4 bases, and 11 bases lay between the germline ends. Germline assignment: CDR1 SEHNR and CDR2 FQNEAQ (reference sequence). The CDR3 reads CASSLVVTEGNTIYF. CDR3 sequence (DNA): TGTGCCAGCAGCTTAGTAGTCACAGAAGGAAACACCATATATTTT.

This clone was seen a few times. The J gene is TRBJ1-1, the V gene TRBV6-2 or TRBV6-3; D is ambiguous. The CDR3 has 13 amino acids. V was trimmed by 3 bases and J by 1 base, leaving 6 bases between them. Germline-derived CDR1 and CDR2 are MNHEY and SVGEGT. The CDR3 reads CASSYRGNTEAFF. The CDR3 nucleotides read TGTGCCAGCAGTTATCGGGGGAACACTGAAGCTTTCTTT.

Of note for this clone: Distinct nucleotide sequences in the sample also encode this CDR3. The chain uses TRBV24-1 and TRBJ1-5; no definite D call. Trimming shortened V by 6 bases and J by 3 bases, and 8 bases separated the two germline ends. The CDR3 is 13 amino acids. The germline V gene encodes CDR1 KGHDR and CDR2 SFDVKD. CDR3 loop: CATSTGNNQPQHF. CDR3 bases: TGTGCCACCAGTACGGGAAACAATCAGCCCCAGCATTTT.

This clone was picked up one time. This chain joins TRBV7-9 and TRBJ1-2; the match to TRBD1 covers 7 bases. The CDR3 sequence is 14 residues long. V was clipped by 5 bases and J by 4 bases; unmatched bases: 7. Germline assignment: CDR1 SEHNR and CDR2 FQNEAQ (reference sequence). The CDR3, as DNA: TGTGCCAGCAGCCCGACAGGGCCCGGCTATGGCTACACCTTC. Translating it yields CASSPTGPGYGYTF. The variable domain in full, completed from reference TRBV7-9 and TRBJ1-2, reads DTGVSQNPRHKITKRGQNVTFRCDPISEHNRLYWYRQTLGQGPEFLTYFQNEAQLEKSRLLSDRFSAERPKGSFSTLEIQRTEQGDSAMYLCASSPTGPGYGYTFGSGTRLTVV.

The J gene is TRBJ2-3, the V gene TRBV6-5; the match to TRBD2 covers 10 bases. The CDR3 sequence is 13 residues long. The trim removed 8 bases at V and 1 base at J, leaving 0 bases unmatched. In germline, CDR1 is MNHEY, CDR2 SVGAGI. Here the CDR3 DNA reads TGTGCCAGCGGGACTAGCGGCACAGATACGCAGTATTTT. Translated: CASGTSGTDTQYF.

This chain links TRBV28 with TRBJ2-7; the D is unclear. The CDR3 runs to 14 residues. Germline CDR1 reads MDHEN; CDR2 reads SYDVKM. V dropped 5 bases and J dropped 5 bases, with 16 bases sitting between them. Here the CDR3 DNA reads TGTGCCAGCAGTCCCGCCGGAACCCGGGACGAGCAGTACTTC. Protein product: CASSPAGTRDEQYF. Supplemented by reference TRBV28 and TRBJ2-7, the full variable domain reads DVKVTQSSRYLVKRTGEKVFLECVQDMDHENMFWYRQDPGLGLRLIYFSYDVKMKEKGDIPEGYSVSREKKERFSLILESASTNQTSMYLCASSPAGTRDEQYFGPGTRLTVT.

The chain carries TRBV6-5 and TRBJ2-3; no reliable D call. The length of the CDR3 is 12 residues. Germline-derived CDR1 and CDR2 are MNHEY and SVGAGI. Trimming removed 5 bases at V and 6 bases at J, with 9 bases between. DNA for the CDR3: TGTGCCAGCAGTCCCCGCCGGGATACGCAGTATTTT. Translation: CASSPRRDTQYF.

V is TRBV7-2 and J is TRBJ2-1; tentatively, D is TRBD1 (6 bases). Germline V lookup: CDR1 SGHTA, CDR2 FQGNSA. The V gene lost 0 bases and the J gene lost 7 bases, with 13 bases spanning the gap. The CDR3 has 15 amino acids. As DNA, the CDR3 is TGTGCCAGCAGCTTAGCGGGGATGGGGGCGAATGAGCAGTTCTTC. Translation gives CASSLAGMGANEQFF.

The chain joins TRBV2 to TRBJ1-1; the D is unclear. Trimming removed 6 bases at V and 5 bases at J, with 16 bases between. Germline assignment: CDR1 SNHLY and CDR2 FYNNEI. This CDR3 has 14 residues. CDR3 sequence (DNA): TGTGCCAGCAGACCCGGACGCGGAGGGACTGAAGCTTTCTTT. Amino acid sequence: CASRPGRGGTEAFF. The whole variable domain, filled in from reference TRBV2 and TRBJ1-1, reads EPEVTQTPSHQVTQMGQEVILRCVPISNHLYFYWYRQILGQKVEFLVSFYNNEISEKSEIFDDQFSVERPDGSNFTLKIRSTKLEDSAMYFCASRPGRGGTEAFFGQGTRLTVV.